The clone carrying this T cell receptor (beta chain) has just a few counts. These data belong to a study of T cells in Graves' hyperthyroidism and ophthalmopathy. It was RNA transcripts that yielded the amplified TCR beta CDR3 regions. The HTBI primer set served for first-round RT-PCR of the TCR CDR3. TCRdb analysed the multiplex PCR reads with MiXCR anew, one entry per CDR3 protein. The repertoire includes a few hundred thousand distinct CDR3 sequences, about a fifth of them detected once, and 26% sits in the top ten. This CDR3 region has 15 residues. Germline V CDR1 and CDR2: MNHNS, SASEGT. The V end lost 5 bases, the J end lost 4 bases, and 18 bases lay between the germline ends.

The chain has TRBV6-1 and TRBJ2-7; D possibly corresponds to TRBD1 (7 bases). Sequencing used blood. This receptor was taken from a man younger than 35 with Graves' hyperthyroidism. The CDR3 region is CASSPSTSGGYEQYF. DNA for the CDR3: TGTGCCAGCAGTCCTAGCACCTCAGGGGGGTACGAGCAGTACTTC.